This T cell receptor beta chain appears in the sequencing data of a study of blood T cell repertoires in COVID-19. Overall study context: COVID-19 samples, acute and convalescent, were from the United States, Italy and Spain. The cDNA or gDNA used as material had been derived from T cells, B-cell-depleted T cells, or PBMCs.

There are 10 residues in the CDR3. V gave up 4 bases and J gave up 11 bases, with 8 bases separating them. Germline loops: CDR1 SEHNR, CDR2 FQNEAQ (reference sequence). In the original analysis: Estimates of nucleated cell counts were drawn from the amplification of reference gene primers. The table came from immunoSEQ multiplex PCR; TCRdb's copy has only in-frame clones and leaves some out. That table supplies the V and J calls and clone size; D and trimming were determined from the DNA. The table has roughly 100,000 clones, roughly 89% seen once; the top ten hold around 5.5%. The sample comprised peripheral blood. The clonotype comes from a human donor in a cohort sampled during active COVID-19. The rearrangement links TRBV7-9 to TRBJ1-2; no definite D call. The CDR3 DNA reads as TGTGCCAGCAGCTCCGCGTCGTACACCTTC. It yields the protein CASSSASYTF. Full variable domain (remainder filled in from reference TRBV7-9 and TRBJ1-2): DTGVSQNPRHKITKRGQNVTFRCDPISEHNRLYWYRQTLGQGPEFLTYFQNEAQLEKSRLLSDRFSAERPKGSFSTLEIQRTEQGDSAMYLCASSSASYTFGSGTRLTVV.